These 27 T cell receptor beta chains came from one sample sequenced in a study of identical twins. TCRdb processed the 5' RACE reads anew with MiXCR; each CDR3 protein has one entry. The sample has roughly 1,500,000 distinct CDR3 sequences; less than 40% are singletons. Material for sequencing was cord blood. These receptors were taken from a newborn girl in good health.

The CDR3 DNA is TGTGCCTGGAGTGGTATAGCGGGGAAAGAGACCCAGTACTTC. As protein: CAWSGIAGKETQYF. This chain connects TRBV30 to TRBJ2-5; TRBD2 agrees at 8 bases. The germline CDR1 and CDR2 sequences are GTSNPN and SVGIG (reference sequence). The CDR3 spans 14 residues. J lost 3 bases, V lost 1 base, and 4 bases had no gene match.

This sequence joins TRBV7-2 and TRBJ1-5; D gene uncertain. CDR3 length: 14 amino acids. V gave up 3 bases and J gave up 0 bases, with 6 bases separating them. Germline CDR1 is SGHTA and CDR2 is FQGNSA. The CDR3 spells CASSLDASNQPQHF. In DNA, the CDR3 is TGTGCCAGCAGCTTGGACGCTAGCAATCAGCCCCAGCATTTT.

The gene calls are TRBV29-1 and TRBJ1-5, with D possibly being TRBD1 (6 bases). Deletions cut 6 bases from V and 3 bases from J, with 12 bases between. This CDR3 is 13 amino acids long. From germline, CDR1 is SQVTM and CDR2 ANQGSEA. In DNA, the CDR3 is TGCAGCGTCTTAGGGGGAAACAATCAGCCCCAGCATTTT. This translates into CSVLGGNNQPQHF.

The chain links TRBV20-1 to TRBJ2-7; 9 nucleotides agree with TRBD2. This CDR3 comprises 17 residues. J was trimmed by 1 base and V by 5 bases; bases with no gene match: 15. The germline V gene has CDR1 DFQATT and CDR2 SNEGSKA (reference sequence). This CDR3 reads CSADNPPGLASSYEQYF. The CDR3 DNA is TGCAGTGCTGATAATCCTCCGGGACTAGCCTCTTCCTACGAGCAGTACTTC.

This clonotype was seen only a few times. The rearrangement joins TRBV28 to TRBJ1-1, with unresolved D. V was shortened by 9 bases and J by 11 bases, with 16 bases between the two germline ends. The CDR3 is 11 amino acids. Germline lookup yields CDR1 MDHEN and CDR2 SYDVKM. The CDR3 spells CARVKGLEAFF. CDR3 in DNA: TGTGCCAGGGTAAAGGGCCTAGAGGCTTTCTTT.

The chain uses TRBV3-1 and TRBJ2-7, with D possibly TRBD1 on 6 matching bases. The V gene's germline CDR1 is LGHDT and CDR2 YNNKEL (reference sequence). The CDR3 is 14 amino acids. The V end lost 6 bases, the J end lost 0 bases, and 12 bases lay between the germline ends. CDR3 sequence reads: CASSRDTSSYEQYF. CDR3 DNA: TGTGCCAGCAGTCGGGACACAAGCTCCTACGAGCAGTACTTC.

This clonotype was detected many times. The CDR3 DNA reads as TGTGCCATCAGTCCGGGACAGGGGTCCTACGAGCAGTACTTC. Protein sequence: CAISPGQGSYEQYF. The V gene is TRBV10-3, the J gene TRBJ2-7; 10 bases match TRBD1. Germline V gene lookup returns CDR1 ENHRY and CDR2 SYGVKD. The CDR3 sequence is 14 residues long. The ends lost 5 bases at V and 1 base at J; junction bases unmatched: 2.

The rearrangement joins TRBV3-1 to TRBJ2-1; 9 nucleotides agree with TRBD2. The J segment lost 2 bases and the V segment lost 5 bases, leaving 7 bases of the junction unmatched. Germline CDR1 is LGHDT and CDR2 is YNNKEL (reference sequence). This CDR3 is built from 16 residues. CDR3 amino acids: CASSFLTSGAYNEQFF. Written as DNA, the CDR3 is TGTGCCAGCAGCTTTCTGACTAGCGGAGCCTACAATGAGCAGTTCTTC.

In its sample, this clonotype was seen a few times. The J gene is TRBJ2-7, the V gene TRBV27; 7 nucleotides align to TRBD1. The germline gives CDR1 MNHEY, CDR2 SMNVEV (reference sequence). V trimming: 6 bases; J trimming: 2 bases; junction bases outside the gene matches: 10. This CDR3 spans 15 amino acids. The CDR3 region is CASSFRERGPYEQYF. In DNA form, the CDR3 reads TGTGCCAGCAGCTTCAGGGAAAGGGGGCCCTACGAGCAGTACTTC.

V and J are TRBV20-1 and TRBJ2-7; D possibly uses TRBD1 or TRBD2 (5 bases each). The germline V and J ends were trimmed by 1 base and 7 bases, with 14 bases remaining between them. Per germline, CDR1 DFQATT and CDR2 SNEGSKA (reference sequence). The CDR3 totals 13 residues. The CDR3 spells CSARAGTPNEQYF. In nucleotides, the CDR3 is TGCAGTGCTAGAGCTGGGACCCCCAATGAGCAGTACTTC.

This chain links TRBV12-3 or TRBV12-4 with TRBJ2-3, with 8 bases matching TRBD1. J was trimmed by 9 bases and V by 2 bases; bases with no gene match: 13. The CDR3 totals 16 residues. The DNA of the CDR3 is TGTGCCAGCAGTTTAACCAGGACAGGGAGCACGAACACGCAGTATTTT. As protein: CASSLTRTGSTNTQYF.

This clonotype appeared a few times. A much bigger clone sits one base away, suggesting this may be a read error. This chain uses TRBV9 with TRBJ2-3; the match to TRBD2 covers 7 bases. The ends lost 3 bases at V and 7 bases at J; junction bases unmatched: 5. This CDR3 has 13 amino acids. Germline V gene data show CDR1 as SGDLS and CDR2 as YYNGEE. Here the CDR3 DNA reads TGTGCCAGCAGCGCCCGACTAGCAAATACGCAGTATTTT. Amino acids: CASSARLANTQYF.

This rearrangement joins TRBV6-2 or TRBV6-3 to TRBJ1-2; TRBD1 matches 7 bases. Trimming cost V 6 bases and J 5 bases; bases outside gene matches: 6. The length of the CDR3 is 13 residues. CDR1 MNHEY and CDR2 SVGEGT come from the germline V gene. CDR3 amino acids: CASSLQTGYGYTF. As DNA, the CDR3 is TGTGCCAGCAGCTTGCAGACAGGGTATGGCTACACCTTC.

This clonotype was seen ten or more times. The CDR3 coding sequence is TGTGCCAGCAGCCACTGGGACGGTCCCTCTTACGAGCAGTACTTC. Translation: CASSHWDGPSYEQYF. The V gene is TRBV6-5, the J gene TRBJ2-7; D assignment may be TRBD1 or TRBD2 (5 bases each). V lost 6 bases, J lost 4 bases, and 19 bases lay in between. CDR1 MNHEY and CDR2 SVGAGI come from the germline V gene. This CDR3 contains 15 residues.

This chain joins TRBV28 and TRBJ1-5; the D gene is possibly TRBD1 (5 bases). CDR1 and CDR2 from the germline V gene are MDHEN and SYDVKM. The V gene lost 8 bases and the J gene lost 6 bases, with 17 bases spanning the gap. CDR3 length equals 14 residues. The CDR3 protein is CASATPKGRQPQHF. CDR3 coding DNA: TGTGCCAGCGCAACACCAAAGGGACGTCAGCCCCAGCATTTT.

This clonotype was seen at least ten times. The chain is built from TRBV9 and TRBJ2-1; 8 bases match TRBD1. The CDR3 totals 15 residues. Germline CDR1 reads SGDLS; CDR2 reads YYNGEE. The V segment lost 0 bases and the J segment 3 bases; nucleotides outside the gene matches: 2. CDR3 nucleotides: TGTGCCAGCAGCGTAGCTGGACAGGGCTACAATGAGCAGTTCTTC. Its protein is CASSVAGQGYNEQFF.

This clonotype was seen only a few times. The chain uses TRBV20-1 and TRBJ1-4; D is unresolved. Per germline, CDR1 DFQATT and CDR2 SNEGSKA (reference sequence). The V and J ends lost 5 bases and 8 bases respectively, with 9 bases between them. This CDR3 has 11 residues. The chain's CDR3 is CSAPYVEKLFF. The CDR3 bases are TGCAGTGCTCCATATGTCGAAAAACTGTTTTTT.

J is TRBJ1-6 and V is TRBV5-5; tentative D call: TRBD1 (6 bases). The germline V and J ends were trimmed by 6 bases and 5 bases, with 9 bases remaining between them. The CDR3 covers 13 residues. Germline CDR1 and CDR2: SGHKS and YYEKEE (reference sequence). Here the CDR3 reads CASKWDNNSPLHF. The CDR3 DNA follows: TGTGCCAGCAAGTGGGACAATAATTCACCCCTCCACTTT.

The chain carries TRBV4-2 and TRBJ2-7, with 7 bases fitting TRBD2. The CDR3 loop spans 16 amino acids. V lost 1 base and J lost 0; bases outside the gene matches: 6. Germline CDR1 LGHNA, CDR2 YNFKEQ. The CDR3 coding sequence is TGTGCCAGCAGCCAAGGGGGAGGGGAGAGCTCCTACGAGCAGTACTTC. This encodes CASSQGGGESSYEQYF.

The chain is built from TRBV28 and TRBJ1-5; D is undetermined. This CDR3 comprises 16 residues. The V gene's germline CDR1 is MDHEN and CDR2 SYDVKM. V lost 2 bases, J lost 1 base, and 12 bases lay in between. The CDR3 region has the DNA TGTGCCAGCAGTTTAGAGGGAATGACGAGCAATCAGCCCCAGCATTTT. Its protein product is CASSLEGMTSNQPQHF.

Written as DNA, the CDR3 is TGCAGTGCTCCTACAGGGGGACGCCAGCCCCAGCATTTT. As protein: CSAPTGGRQPQHF. The chain combines TRBV20-1 with TRBJ1-5, with 8 bases fitting TRBD1. The V segment lost 5 bases and the J segment 7 bases; nucleotides outside the gene matches: 7. Germline lookup yields CDR1 DFQATT and CDR2 SNEGSKA (reference sequence). CDR3 length equals 13 residues.

V and J are TRBV12-3 or TRBV12-4 and TRBJ2-3, with TRBD2 identical over 12 bases. Germline trimming cut 2 bases from V and 2 bases from J; bases unmatched to any gene: 5. CDR3 length: 17 residues. CDR3 DNA: TGTGCCAGCAGTTTACGACTAGCGGGGGCCGACACAGATACGCAGTATTTT. This gives the protein CASSLRLAGADTDTQYF.

This clonotype was seen a few times. V usage is TRBV20-1 and J usage is TRBJ2-7; D possibly matches TRBD1 or TRBD2 (5 bases each). The better agreement between TRBJ2-5 and the DNA end casts doubt on the J call. The CDR3 consists of 13 residues. Per germline, CDR1 DFQATT and CDR2 SNEGSKA (reference sequence). CDR3 DNA: TGCAGTTTCGTTCAGGGAGTTGGGGAGACCCAGTACTTC. It yields the protein CSFVQGVGETQYF.

The rearrangement joins TRBV7-9 to TRBJ1-4; D call uncertain. Trimming took 4 bases from V and 1 from J, leaving 10 bases between them. The germline gives CDR1 SEHNR, CDR2 FQNEAQ (reference sequence). This CDR3 is 15 amino acids long. The CDR3 loop is CASSSTVETNEKLFF. Here the CDR3 DNA reads TGTGCCAGCAGCTCTACAGTGGAAACTAATGAAAAACTGTTTTTT.

The chain recombines TRBV5-1 with TRBJ1-1; D unclear. The CDR3 runs 14 residues. Trimming removed 0 bases at V and 5 bases at J, with 11 bases between. Per germline, CDR1 SGHRS and CDR2 YFSETQ. Here the CDR3 DNA reads TGCGCCAGCAGCTTGGGTGGGGAGTGGACTGAAGCTTTCTTT. Residues: CASSLGGEWTEAFF.

This chain uses TRBV20-1 with TRBJ2-2; D gene uncertain. The CDR3 has 13 residues. Germline V gene data show CDR1 as DFQATT and CDR2 as SNEGSKA (reference sequence). The ends were cut back, 1 base at V and 4 bases at J, with 7 bases in the middle. This CDR3 reads CSARVVGTGELFF. CDR3 bases: TGCAGTGCTAGAGTAGTAGGCACCGGGGAGCTGTTTTTT.

The gene calls are TRBV21-1 and TRBJ2-5; the D call in the table, TRBD1, was not verified against the DNA. TRBV21-1 is deemed a pseudogene. The CDR3 totals 11 residues. CDR3 amino acids: CASSSQRERYF. As DNA, the CDR3 is TGTGCCAGCAGCTCCCAGAGGGAGCGGTACTTC.